This record covers a single T cell receptor beta chain. This receptor's antigen is unknown. It has no much larger one-base neighbor in the sample; base qualities were not kept. This entry belongs to a study of post-analysis software for immune sequencing data (dated by TCRdb to 2015 to 2017). Regarding the research as a whole: The recorded disease courses included relapsing-remitting, secondary progressive and progressive-relapsing multiple sclerosis, and some patients had no subtype annotation. The patient repertoires were set against under 13 previously published healthy control repertoires from donors whose ages ranged from roughly 6 to 26 years. A subset of samples was prepared in parallel using single-end sample barcoding, then pooled and co-amplified after Illumina adapter ligation.

The investigation overall reported the following: A few TRBV segments, including TRBV5-6, TRBV5-1 and TRBV20-1, were significantly more frequent in patients than controls. When samples were clustered directly using the F measure, samples prepared in the same batch co-clustered strongly, which prompted a batch-effect correction. Significantly lower normalized Chao1 diversity was found in multiple sclerosis patients than in controls, suggesting substantial peripheral T-cell clonal expansion. The multiple sclerosis patient group was slightly younger than the control group.

The receptor library was made with PCR. Sequencing took place on an Illumina HiSeq 2500. Unique molecular identifiers were incorporated into TCR beta cDNA libraries to reduce PCR and sequencing biases. Roughly 500,000 cDNA molecules were obtained per 1 to 10 million input T cells, so each molecule approximated one T cell. The patient libraries were prepared and sequenced using the same protocol as the earlier healthy control dataset. Samples belonging to the same batch were prepared together, multiplexed and sequenced on a shared HiSeq lane. Turning to the authors' computational methods: Raw barcoded reads were processed with MIGEC, and single-read molecular identifier groups were discarded before consensus assembly and CDR3 extraction. Clonotype tables were post-analysed with VDJtools, and diversity was normalized by down-sampling all datasets to the smallest sample size. In repertoire overlap clustering, CDR3 amino acid sequences, but not nucleotide sequences, were matched to correct batch-related cross-sample contamination. In-frame beta chains were kept once TCRdb had trimmed the public reads at Q25 with fastp and called clones with MiXCR. Under each unique CDR3 protein, matching rows form one entry showing the most common genes and DNA. These V and J calls derive from TCRdb rather than the authors' analysis. The sample includes about 430,000 distinct CDR3 sequences, with 39% observed a single time. The leading ten clones occupy 7.6% of the sample.

TCR beta repertoires were profiled from peripheral blood of about a dozen young patients with multiple sclerosis to demonstrate the VDJtools post-analysis software. The multiple sclerosis patients were children and adolescents ranging in age from roughly 6 to 16 years. Deletion took 3 bases off V and 7 bases off J, with a span of 6 bases between the germline ends. The CDR3, from cysteine to phenylalanine, totals 12 residues. Just CDR3 DNA is preserved here, 36 bases in frame from base 1. This TCR was recovered from a girl aged 2-9 years with multiple sclerosis. Material: blood. The sequence links TRBV12-3 or TRBV12-4 to TRBJ1-4; the D gene is unclear. The CDR3 protein sequence reads: CASSFSGEKLFF. The nucleotide sequence is TGTGCCAGCAGTTTCTCGGGTGAAAAACTGTTTTTT.